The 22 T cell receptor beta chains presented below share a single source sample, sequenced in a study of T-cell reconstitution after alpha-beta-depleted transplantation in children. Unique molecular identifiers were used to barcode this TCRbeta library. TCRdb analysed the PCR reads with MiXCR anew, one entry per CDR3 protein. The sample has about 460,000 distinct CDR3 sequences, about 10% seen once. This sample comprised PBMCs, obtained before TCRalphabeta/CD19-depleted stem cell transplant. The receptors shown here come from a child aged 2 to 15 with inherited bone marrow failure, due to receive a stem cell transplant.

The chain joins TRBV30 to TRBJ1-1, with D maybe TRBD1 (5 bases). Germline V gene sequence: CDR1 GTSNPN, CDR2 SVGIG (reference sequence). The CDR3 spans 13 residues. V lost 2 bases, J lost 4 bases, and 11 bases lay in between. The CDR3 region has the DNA TGTGCCTGGAGTTTCCAGGGTGTCACTGAAGCTTTCTTT. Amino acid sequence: CAWSFQGVTEAFF.

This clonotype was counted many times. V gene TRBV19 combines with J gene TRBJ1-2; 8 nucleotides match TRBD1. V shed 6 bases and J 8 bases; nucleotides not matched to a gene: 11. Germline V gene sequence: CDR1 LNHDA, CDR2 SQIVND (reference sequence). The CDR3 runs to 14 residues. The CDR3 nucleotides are TGTGCCAGTAGCCTAACGCCCAGGGGGCAAGGCTACACCTTC. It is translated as CASSLTPRGQGYTF.

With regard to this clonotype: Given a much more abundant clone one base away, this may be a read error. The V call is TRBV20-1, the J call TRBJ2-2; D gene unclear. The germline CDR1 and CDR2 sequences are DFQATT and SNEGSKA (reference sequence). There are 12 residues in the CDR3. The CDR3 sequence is CCASLRAGELFF. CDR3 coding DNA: TGCTGTGCTAGTCTGCGAGCCGGGGAGCTGTTTTTT.

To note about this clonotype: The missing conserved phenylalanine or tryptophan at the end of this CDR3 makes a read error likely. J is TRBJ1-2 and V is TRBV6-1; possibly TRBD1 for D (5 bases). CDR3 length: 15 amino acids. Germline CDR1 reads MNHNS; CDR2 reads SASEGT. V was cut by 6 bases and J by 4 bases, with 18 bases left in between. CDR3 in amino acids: CASSTRTPALYGYTL. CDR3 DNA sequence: TGTGCCAGCAGCACCAGGACACCGGCCCTCTATGGCTACACCTTA.

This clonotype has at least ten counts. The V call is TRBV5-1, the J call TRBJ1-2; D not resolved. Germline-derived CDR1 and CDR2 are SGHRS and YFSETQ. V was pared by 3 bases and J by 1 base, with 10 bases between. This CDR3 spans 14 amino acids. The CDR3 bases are TGCGCCAGCAGCTCCCTTCTGGGTAACTATGGCTACACCTTC. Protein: CASSSLLGNYGYTF.

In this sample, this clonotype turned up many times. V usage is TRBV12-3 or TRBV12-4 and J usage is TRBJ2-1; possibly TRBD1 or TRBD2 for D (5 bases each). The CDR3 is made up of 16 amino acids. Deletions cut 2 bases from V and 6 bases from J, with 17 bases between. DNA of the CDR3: TGTGCCAGCAGTTTAAGGGGTTACGTTGGGGGCAATGAGCAGTTCTTC. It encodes CASSLRGYVGGNEQFF.

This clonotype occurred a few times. The DNA for the CDR3 is TGCAGCGTGCAAGTCAATGAGCAGTTCTTC. Its translation is CSVQVNEQFF. The chain combines TRBV29-1 with TRBJ2-1; D is undetermined. The CDR3 spans 10 residues. CDR1 is SQVTM, CDR2 ANQGSEA, per germline. Trimming took off 6 bases at V and 6 bases at J, with 6 bases between the two ends.

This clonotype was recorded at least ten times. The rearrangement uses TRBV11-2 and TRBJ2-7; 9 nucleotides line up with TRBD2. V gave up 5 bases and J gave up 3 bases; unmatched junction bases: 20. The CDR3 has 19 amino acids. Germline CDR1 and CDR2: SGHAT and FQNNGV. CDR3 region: CASSTTNPLPGLANYEQYF. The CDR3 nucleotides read TGTGCCAGCAGCACAACAAACCCTCTCCCGGGACTAGCCAACTACGAGCAGTACTTC.

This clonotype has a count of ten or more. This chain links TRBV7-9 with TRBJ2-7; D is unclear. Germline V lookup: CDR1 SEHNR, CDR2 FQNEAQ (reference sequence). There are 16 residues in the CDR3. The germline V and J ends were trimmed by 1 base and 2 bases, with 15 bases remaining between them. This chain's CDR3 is CASSLVFLGSPYEQYF. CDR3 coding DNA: TGTGCCAGCAGCTTAGTGTTCCTAGGTAGCCCCTACGAGCAGTACTTC.

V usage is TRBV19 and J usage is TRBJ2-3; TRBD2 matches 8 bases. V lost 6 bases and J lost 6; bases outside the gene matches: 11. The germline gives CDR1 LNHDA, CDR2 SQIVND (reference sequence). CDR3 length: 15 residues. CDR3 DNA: TGTGCCAGTAGAAACCGGGAGGGCCCCCAGGATACGCAGTATTTT. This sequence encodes CASRNREGPQDTQYF.

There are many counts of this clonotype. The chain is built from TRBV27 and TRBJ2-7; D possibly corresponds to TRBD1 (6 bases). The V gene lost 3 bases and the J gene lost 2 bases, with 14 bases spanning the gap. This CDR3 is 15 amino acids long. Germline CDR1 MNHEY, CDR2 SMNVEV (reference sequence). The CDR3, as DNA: TGTGCCAGCAGTTTGACAGGTTGGGCGACCTACGAGCAGTACTTC. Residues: CASSLTGWATYEQYF.

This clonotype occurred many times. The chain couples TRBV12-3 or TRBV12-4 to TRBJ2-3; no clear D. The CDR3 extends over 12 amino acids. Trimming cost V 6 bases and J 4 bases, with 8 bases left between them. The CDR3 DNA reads TGTGCCAGCAGGACGACGGCAGATACGCAGTATTTT. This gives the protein CASRTTADTQYF.

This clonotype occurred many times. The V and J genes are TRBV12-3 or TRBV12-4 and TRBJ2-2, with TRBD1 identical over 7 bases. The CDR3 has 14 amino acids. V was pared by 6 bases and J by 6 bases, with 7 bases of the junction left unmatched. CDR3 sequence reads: CASSRQGVSGELFF. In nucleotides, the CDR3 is TGTGCCAGCAGCCGACAGGGAGTTTCCGGGGAGCTGTTTTTT.

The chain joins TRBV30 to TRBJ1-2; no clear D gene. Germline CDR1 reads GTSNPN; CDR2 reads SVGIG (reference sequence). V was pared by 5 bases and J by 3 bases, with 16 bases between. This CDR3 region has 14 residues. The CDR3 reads CAWAPDLGDYGYTF. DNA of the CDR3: TGTGCCTGGGCACCGGACCTTGGGGACTATGGCTACACCTTC.

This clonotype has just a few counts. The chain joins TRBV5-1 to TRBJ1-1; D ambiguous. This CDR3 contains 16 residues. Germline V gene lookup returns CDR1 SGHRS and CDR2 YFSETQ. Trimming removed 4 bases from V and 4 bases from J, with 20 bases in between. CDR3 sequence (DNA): TGCGCCAGCAGCCCTGGGTGGGCCGGAGGGAGCACTGAAGCTTTCTTT. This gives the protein CASSPGWAGGSTEAFF. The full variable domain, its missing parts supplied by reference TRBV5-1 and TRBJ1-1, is KAGVTQTPRYLIKTRGQQVTLSCSPISGHRSVSWYQQTPGQGLQFLFEYFSETQRNKGNFPGRFSGRQFSNSRSEMNVSTLELGDSALYLCASSPGWAGGSTEAFFGQGTRLTVV.

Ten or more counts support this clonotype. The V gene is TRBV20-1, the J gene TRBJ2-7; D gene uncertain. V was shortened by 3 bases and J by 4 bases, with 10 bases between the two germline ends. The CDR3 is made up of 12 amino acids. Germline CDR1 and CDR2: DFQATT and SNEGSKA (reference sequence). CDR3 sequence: CSARSGWYEQYF. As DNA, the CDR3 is TGCAGTGCTAGGAGTGGTTGGTACGAGCAGTACTTC.

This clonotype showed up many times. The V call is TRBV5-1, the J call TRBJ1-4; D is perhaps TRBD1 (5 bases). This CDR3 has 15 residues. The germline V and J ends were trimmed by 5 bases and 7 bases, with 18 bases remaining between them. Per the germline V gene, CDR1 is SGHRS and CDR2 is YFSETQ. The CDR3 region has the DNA TGCGCCAGCAGTTTGTTCCCGGGACGGACTGAAAAACTGTTTTTT. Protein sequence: CASSLFPGRTEKLFF.

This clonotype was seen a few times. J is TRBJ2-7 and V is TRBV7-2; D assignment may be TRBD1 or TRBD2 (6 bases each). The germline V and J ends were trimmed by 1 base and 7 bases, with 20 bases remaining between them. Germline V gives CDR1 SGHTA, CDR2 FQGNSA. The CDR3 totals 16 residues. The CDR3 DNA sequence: TGTGCCAGCAGCTTAGTTCTCGGGGGCTCCAGGTGGGAGCAGTACTTC. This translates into CASSLVLGGSRWEQYF.

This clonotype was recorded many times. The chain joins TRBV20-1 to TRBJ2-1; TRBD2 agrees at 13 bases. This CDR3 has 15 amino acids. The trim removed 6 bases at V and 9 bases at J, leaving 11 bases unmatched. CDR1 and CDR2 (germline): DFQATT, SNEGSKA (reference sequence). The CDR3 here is CSAPRLAGGWSEQFF. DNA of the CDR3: TGCAGTGCCCCGAGACTAGCGGGAGGATGGAGTGAGCAGTTCTTC.

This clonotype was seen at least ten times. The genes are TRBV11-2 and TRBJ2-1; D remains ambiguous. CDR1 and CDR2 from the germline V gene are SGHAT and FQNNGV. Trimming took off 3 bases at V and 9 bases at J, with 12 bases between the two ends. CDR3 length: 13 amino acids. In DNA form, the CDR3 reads TGTGCCAGCAGCTTGACTGGCCATGTTGAGCAGTTCTTC. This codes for CASSLTGHVEQFF.

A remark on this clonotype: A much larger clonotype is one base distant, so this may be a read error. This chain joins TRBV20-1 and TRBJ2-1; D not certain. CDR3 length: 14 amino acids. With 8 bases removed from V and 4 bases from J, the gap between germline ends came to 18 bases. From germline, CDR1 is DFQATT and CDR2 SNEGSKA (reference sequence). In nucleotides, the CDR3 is TGCAGTTCCTGGAGCTTATCGGCTTACAATGAGCAGTTCTTC. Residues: CSSWSLSAYNEQFF.

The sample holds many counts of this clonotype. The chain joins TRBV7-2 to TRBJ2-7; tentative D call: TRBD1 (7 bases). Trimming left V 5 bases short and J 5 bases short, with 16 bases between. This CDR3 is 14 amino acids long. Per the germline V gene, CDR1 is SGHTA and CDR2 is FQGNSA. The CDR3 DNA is TGTGCCAGCAGCCCGGAGGGGGCTAGGAACGAGCAGTACTTC. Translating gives CASSPEGARNEQYF.